This T cell receptor beta chain was captured in a study of blood T cell repertoires in COVID-19. Study context: Sites across the United States, Italy and Spain contributed samples from acute and convalescent COVID-19.

The junction had 10 bases not matched to a gene; V was cut back by 3 bases and J by 4 bases. The CDR3 is made up of 15 amino acids. The germline CDR1 and CDR2 sequences are DFQATT and SNEGSKA (reference sequence). Clones were sequenced by immunoSEQ multiplex PCR, and TCRdb holds only the in-frame ones, with some missing. This table has roughly 330,000 clones, about 89% appearing once. The TCR originated in a man aged 18 to 35 who had recovered from COVID-19. The chain uses TRBV20-1 and TRBJ1-2; TRBD1 matches 8 bases. Sequences were obtained from peripheral blood. CDR3 coding DNA: TGCAGTGCTAGTGGCAGGGGGCATGGGGTCTATGGCTACACCTTC. It is translated as CSASGRGHGVYGYTF.